This T cell receptor (beta chain) was obtained from a study of CD8 T cells in ankylosing spondylitis (dated by TCRdb to the late 2010s). Study-level background: The study set out to find disease-linked TCR variants by profiling T cell receptor beta repertoires in ankylosing spondylitis patients and healthy donors. The full study cohort was made up of about 25 ankylosing spondylitis patients and 108 healthy donors. Peripheral blood samples were taken, and synovial fluid was additionally collected from ankylosing spondylitis patients.

This clonotype was observed a few times. What this receptor recognizes is not known. Base-call qualities are not available, and no considerably larger clone is one nucleotide away. What the research found in general, with its limitations: Blood from ankylosing spondylitis patients appeared to be characterized by a TCR beta motif composed of eight or nine highly homologous amino acid variants. Significant enrichment of the disease-linked clones was reported in matched synovial fluid samples from ankylosing spondylitis patients. A CD8+ phenotype was shown by the disease-linked clones, which were found at relatively low frequencies in peripheral blood. Some motif variants were previously reported in synovial fluid and blood of reactive arthritis patients, suggesting common disease-initiation mechanisms.

The run used an Illumina HiSeq 2500. Quantitative 5'-RACE with molecular barcodes was the method used to prepare the TCR beta libraries. From the authors' description of their analysis: Disease-linked TCR variants were identified with a new computational method built on a probabilistic model of VDJ rearrangement. TCRdb reprocessing: public reads trimmed at Q25 with fastp, clones called with MiXCR, in-frame beta chains kept. CDR3 protein duplicates are merged, each entry listing the most common genes and DNA. TCRdb assigned the V and J calls; the authors' analysis was not used. This sample holds a few hundred thousand distinct CDR3 sequences; 20% to 25% were observed only once. The top ten clones comprise less than 20% of the sample. Its CDR3 holds 16 amino acids, cysteine through phenylalanine. CDR3 DNA only is kept here, 48 bases in frame from base 1. V is cut back by 6 bases and J by 5 bases, with 6 bases in the junction unmatched. CDR1 and CDR2 are drawn from the germline V gene (reference sequence): MNHEY, SMNVEV.

The sequence derives from a male donor with ankylosing spondylitis. The material sequenced was blood, either unsorted or a sorted T cell fraction (not recorded which). The chain is assembled from TRBV27 and TRBJ2-2, and TRBD2 matches 13 of the central bases. The nucleotide sequence is given as TGTGCCAGCAGGGGACTAGCGGGAACTGTTACCGGGGAGCTGTTTTTT. The encoded protein is CASRGLAGTVTGELFF.